The source of this T cell receptor beta chain is a study of blood T cell repertoires in COVID-19. About the research overall: Samples of COVID-19 (acute and convalescent) were obtained from the United States, Italy and Spain. PBMCs, B-cell-depleted T cells, or T cells provided the cDNA or gDNA that made up the material.

The CDR3 consists of 14 residues. Trimming removed 0 bases at V and 2 bases at J, with 8 bases between. Germline-derived CDR1 and CDR2 are SGHRS and YFSETQ. Original analysis: From reference gene primer amplification, estimates of nucleated cell counts were derived. Generated by immunoSEQ multiplex PCR, the TCRdb table keeps only in-frame clones and is missing some. V and J calls plus clone size are reproduced from that table; the DNA served to infer D and trimming. The sample shows approximately 290,000 clones, roughly 80% of them seen only once. A Seattle source enrolled patients during active infection and followed them longitudinally.

The V and J genes are TRBV5-1 and TRBJ1-2, with unresolved D. The source of this sequence is a person aged 70 to 85 with COVID-19, enrolled during active disease. The specimen sequenced was peripheral blood. CDR3 loop: CASSLEHPNYGYTF. CDR3 DNA: TGCGCCAGCAGCTTGGAACACCCGAACTATGGCTACACCTTC.